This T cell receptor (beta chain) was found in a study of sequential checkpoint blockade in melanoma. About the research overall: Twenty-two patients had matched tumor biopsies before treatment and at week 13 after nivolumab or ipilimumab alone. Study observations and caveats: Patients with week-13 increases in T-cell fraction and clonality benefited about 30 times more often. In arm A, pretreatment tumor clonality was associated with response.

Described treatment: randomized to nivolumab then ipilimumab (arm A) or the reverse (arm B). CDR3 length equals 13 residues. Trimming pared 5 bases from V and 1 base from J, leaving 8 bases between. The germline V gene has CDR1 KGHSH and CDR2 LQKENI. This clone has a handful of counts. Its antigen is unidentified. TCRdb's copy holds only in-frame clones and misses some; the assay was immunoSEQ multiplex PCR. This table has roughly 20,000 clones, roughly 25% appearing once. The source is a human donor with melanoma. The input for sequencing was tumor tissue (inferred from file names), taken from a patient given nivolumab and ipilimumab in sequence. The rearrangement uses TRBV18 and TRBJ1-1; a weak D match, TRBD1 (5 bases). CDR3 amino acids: CASSSGQNTEAFF. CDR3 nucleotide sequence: TGTGCCAGCTCATCAGGACAGAACACTGAAGCTTTCTTT.